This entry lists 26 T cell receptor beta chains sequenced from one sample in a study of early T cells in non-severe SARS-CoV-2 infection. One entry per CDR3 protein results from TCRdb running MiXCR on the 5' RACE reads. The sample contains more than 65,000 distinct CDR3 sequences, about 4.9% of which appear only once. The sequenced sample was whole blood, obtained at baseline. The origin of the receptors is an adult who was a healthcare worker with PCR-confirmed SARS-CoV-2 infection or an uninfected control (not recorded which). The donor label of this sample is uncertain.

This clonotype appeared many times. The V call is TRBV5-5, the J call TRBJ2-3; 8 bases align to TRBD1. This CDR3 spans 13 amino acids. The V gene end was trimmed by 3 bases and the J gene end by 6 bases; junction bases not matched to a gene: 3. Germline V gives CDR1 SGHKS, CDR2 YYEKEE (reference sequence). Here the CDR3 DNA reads TGTGCCAGCAGCTCCAGGGGGCGGGATACGCAGTATTTT. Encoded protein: CASSSRGRDTQYF.

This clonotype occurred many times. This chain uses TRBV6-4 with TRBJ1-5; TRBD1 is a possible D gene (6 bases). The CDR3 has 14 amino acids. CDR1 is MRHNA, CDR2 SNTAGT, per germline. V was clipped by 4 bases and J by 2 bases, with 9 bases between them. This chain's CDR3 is CASSGGHRNQPQHF. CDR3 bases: TGTGCCAGCAGTGGGGGACATCGCAATCAGCCCCAGCATTTT.

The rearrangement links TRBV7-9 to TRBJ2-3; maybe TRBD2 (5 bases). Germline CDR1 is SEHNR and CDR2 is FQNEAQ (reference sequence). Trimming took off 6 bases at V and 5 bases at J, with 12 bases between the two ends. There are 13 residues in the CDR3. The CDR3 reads CASRFAGEDTQYF. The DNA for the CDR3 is TGTGCCAGCAGGTTCGCCGGGGAAGATACGCAGTATTTT.

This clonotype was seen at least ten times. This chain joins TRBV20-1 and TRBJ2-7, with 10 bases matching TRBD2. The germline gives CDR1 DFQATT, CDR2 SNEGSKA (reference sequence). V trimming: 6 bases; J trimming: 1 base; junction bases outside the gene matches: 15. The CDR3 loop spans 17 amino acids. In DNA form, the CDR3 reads TGCAGTGCCCATGCAAGCGGGGGGGCCTCAAGGTCCTACGAGCAGTACTTC. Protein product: CSAHASGGASRSYEQYF.

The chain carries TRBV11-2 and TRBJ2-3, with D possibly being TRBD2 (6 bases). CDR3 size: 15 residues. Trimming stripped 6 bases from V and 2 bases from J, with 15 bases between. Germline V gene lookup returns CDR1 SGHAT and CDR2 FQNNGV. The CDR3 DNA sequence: TGTGCCAGCAGTCTCTCCGGGACTTACACAGATACGCAGTATTTT. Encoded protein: CASSLSGTYTDTQYF.

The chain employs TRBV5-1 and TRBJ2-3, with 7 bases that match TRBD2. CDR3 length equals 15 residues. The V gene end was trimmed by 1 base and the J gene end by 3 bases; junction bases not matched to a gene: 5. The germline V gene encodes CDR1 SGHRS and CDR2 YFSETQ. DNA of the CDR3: TGCGCCAGCAGCTTGAGCGGGGTAGTGACAGATACGCAGTATTTT. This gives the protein CASSLSGVVTDTQYF.

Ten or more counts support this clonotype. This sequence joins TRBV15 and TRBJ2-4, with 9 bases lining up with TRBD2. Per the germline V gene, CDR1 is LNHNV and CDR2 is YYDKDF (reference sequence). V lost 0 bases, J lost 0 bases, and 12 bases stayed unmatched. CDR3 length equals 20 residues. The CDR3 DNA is TGTGCCACCAGCAGAGATAAGGGGTTAGCGGGGGTCCTAGCCAAAAACATTCAGTACTTC. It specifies CATSRDKGLAGVLAKNIQYF.

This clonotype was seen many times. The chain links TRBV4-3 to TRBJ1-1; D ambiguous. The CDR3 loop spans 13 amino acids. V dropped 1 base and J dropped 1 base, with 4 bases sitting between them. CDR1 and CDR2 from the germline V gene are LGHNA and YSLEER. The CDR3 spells CASSQAGNTEAFF. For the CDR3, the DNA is TGCGCCAGCAGCCAAGCAGGGAACACTGAAGCTTTCTTT.

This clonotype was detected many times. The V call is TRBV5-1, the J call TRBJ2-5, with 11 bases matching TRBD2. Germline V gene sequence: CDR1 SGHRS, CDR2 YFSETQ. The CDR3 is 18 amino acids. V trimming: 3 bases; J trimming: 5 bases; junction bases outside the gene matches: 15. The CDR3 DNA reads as TGCGCCAGCAGCTCGACGGGACTAGCGGCGACAAAGGGGGAGACCCAGTACTTC. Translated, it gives CASSSTGLAATKGETQYF.

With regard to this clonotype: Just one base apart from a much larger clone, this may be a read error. CDR3 amino acids: CASSYARSATYEQYF. The CDR3 DNA reads as TGTGCCAGCAGCTACGCTAGGTCAGCGACCTACGAGCAGTACTTC. This sequence joins TRBV11-2 and TRBJ2-7; D not resolved. The germline V and J ends were trimmed by 4 bases and 2 bases, with 15 bases remaining between them. CDR1 SGHAT and CDR2 FQNNGV come from the germline V gene. This CDR3 contains 15 residues.

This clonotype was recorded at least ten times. The CDR3 nucleotides read TGTGCCAGCAGTGACTCTGGCGGGGGGCCTGATACGCAGTATTTT. This encodes CASSDSGGGPDTQYF. V and J are TRBV6-4 and TRBJ2-3; 8 bases align to TRBD2. The V and J ends lost 0 bases and 6 bases, in that order; junction bases with no gene match: 5. The CDR3 loop spans 15 amino acids. Germline assignment: CDR1 MRHNA and CDR2 SNTAGT.

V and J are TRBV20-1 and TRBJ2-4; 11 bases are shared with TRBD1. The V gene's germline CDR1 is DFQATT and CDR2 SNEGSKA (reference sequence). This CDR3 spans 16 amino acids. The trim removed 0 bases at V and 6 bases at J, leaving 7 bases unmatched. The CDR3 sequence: CSARDFSGTGGNIQYF. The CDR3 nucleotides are TGCAGTGCTAGAGATTTTTCCGGGACAGGGGGAAACATTCAGTACTTC.

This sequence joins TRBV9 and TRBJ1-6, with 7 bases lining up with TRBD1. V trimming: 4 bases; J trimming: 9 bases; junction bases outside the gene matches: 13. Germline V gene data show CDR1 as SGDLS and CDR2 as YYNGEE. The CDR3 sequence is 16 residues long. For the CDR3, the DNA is TGTGCCAGCAGCTCAAGGACAGGTTCCTATGCTTCACCCCTCCACTTT. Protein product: CASSSRTGSYASPLHF.

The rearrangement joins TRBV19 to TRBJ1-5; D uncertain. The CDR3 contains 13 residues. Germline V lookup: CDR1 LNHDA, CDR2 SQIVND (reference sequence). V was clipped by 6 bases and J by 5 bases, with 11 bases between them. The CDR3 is CASSRAGDQPQHF. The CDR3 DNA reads TGTGCCAGTAGCCGGGCGGGAGATCAGCCCCAGCATTTT.

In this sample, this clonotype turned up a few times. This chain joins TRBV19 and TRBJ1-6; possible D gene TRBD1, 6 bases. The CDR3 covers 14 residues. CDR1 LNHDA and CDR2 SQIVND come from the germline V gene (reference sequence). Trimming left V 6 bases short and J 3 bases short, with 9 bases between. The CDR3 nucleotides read TGTGCCAGTAGCCAGGGGATCTATAATTCACCCCTCCACTTT. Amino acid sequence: CASSQGIYNSPLHF.

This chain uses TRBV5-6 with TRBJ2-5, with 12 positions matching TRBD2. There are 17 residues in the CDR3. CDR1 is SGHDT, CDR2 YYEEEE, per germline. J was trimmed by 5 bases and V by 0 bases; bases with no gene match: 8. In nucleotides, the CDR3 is TGTGCCAGCAGCTTGGCCCTAGCGGGGGGGTATACTGAGACCCAGTACTTC. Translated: CASSLALAGGYTETQYF. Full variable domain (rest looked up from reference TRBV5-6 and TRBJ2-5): DAGVTQSPTHLIKTRGQQVTLRCSPKSGHDTVSWYQQALGQGPQFIFQYYEEEERQRGNFPDRFSGHQFPNYSSELNVNALLLGDSALYLCASSLALAGGYTETQYFGPGTRLLVL.

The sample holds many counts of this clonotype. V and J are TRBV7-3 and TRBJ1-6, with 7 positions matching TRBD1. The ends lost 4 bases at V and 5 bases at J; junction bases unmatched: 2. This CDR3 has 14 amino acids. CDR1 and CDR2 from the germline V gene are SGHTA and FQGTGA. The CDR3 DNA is TGTGCCAGCAGCTCCCAGGGGGATAATTCACCCCTCCACTTT. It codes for CASSSQGDNSPLHF.

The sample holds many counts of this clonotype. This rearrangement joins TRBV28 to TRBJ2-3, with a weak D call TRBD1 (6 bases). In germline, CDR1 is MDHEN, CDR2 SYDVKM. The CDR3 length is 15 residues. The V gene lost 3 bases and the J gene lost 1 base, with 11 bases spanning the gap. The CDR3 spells CASSFWGRGTDTQYF. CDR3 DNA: TGTGCCAGCAGTTTTTGGGGGCGAGGCACAGATACGCAGTATTTT.

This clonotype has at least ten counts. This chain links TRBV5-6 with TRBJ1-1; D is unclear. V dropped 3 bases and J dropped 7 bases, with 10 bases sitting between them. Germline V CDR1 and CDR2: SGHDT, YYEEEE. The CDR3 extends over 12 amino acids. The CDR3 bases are TGTGCCAGCAGCTGGGGTCGGGGTGAAGCTTTCTTT. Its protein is CASSWGRGEAFF.

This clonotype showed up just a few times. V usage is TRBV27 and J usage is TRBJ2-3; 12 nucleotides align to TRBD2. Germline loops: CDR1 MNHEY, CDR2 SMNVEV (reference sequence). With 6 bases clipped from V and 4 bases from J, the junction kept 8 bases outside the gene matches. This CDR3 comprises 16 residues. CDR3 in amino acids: CASRTSSGGAPDTQYF. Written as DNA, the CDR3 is TGTGCCAGCAGGACCTCTAGCGGGGGGGCCCCAGATACGCAGTATTTT.

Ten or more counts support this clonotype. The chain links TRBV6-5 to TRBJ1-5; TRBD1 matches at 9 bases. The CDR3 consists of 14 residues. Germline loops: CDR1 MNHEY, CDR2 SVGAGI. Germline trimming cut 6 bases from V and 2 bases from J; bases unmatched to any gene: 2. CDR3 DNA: TGTGCCAGCAGGGGACAGGGAGGCAATCAGCCCCAGCATTTT. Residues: CASRGQGGNQPQHF.

The CDR3 loop is CAWSLGLTEAFF. The CDR3 coding sequence is TGTGCCTGGAGCCTCGGACTGACTGAAGCTTTCTTT. The chain is built from TRBV30 and TRBJ1-1, with D uncertain. This CDR3 has 12 residues. CDR1 and CDR2 from the germline V gene are GTSNPN and SVGIG (reference sequence). Deletions cut 3 bases from V and 5 bases from J, with 10 bases between.

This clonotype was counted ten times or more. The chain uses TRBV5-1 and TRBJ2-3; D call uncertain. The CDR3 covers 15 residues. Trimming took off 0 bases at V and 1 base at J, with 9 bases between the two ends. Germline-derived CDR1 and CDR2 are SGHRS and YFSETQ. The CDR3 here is CASSLDNWGTDTQYF. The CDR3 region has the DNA TGCGCCAGCAGCTTGGATAACTGGGGCACAGATACGCAGTATTTT.

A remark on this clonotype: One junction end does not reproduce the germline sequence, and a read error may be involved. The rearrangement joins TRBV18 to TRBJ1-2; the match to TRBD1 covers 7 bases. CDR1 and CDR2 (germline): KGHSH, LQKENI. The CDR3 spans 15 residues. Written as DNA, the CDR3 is TGTGCCAGCTCTCGATGGGACAGACCCAACTATGGCTGCACCTTC. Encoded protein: CASSRWDRPNYGCTF.

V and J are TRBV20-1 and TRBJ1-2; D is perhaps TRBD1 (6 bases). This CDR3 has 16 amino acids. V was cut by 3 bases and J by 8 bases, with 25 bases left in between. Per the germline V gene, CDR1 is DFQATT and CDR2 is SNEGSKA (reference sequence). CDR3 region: CSASPTPGTGAMGYTF. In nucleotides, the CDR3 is TGCAGTGCTAGTCCTACCCCCGGGACGGGGGCTATGGGCTACACCTTC.

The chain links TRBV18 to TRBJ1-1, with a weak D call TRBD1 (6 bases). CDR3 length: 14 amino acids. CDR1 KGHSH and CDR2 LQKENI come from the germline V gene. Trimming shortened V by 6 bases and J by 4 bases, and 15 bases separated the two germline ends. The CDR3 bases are TGTGCCAGCTCCCAAAGCCCAGGGGTCACTGAAGCTTTCTTT. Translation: CASSQSPGVTEAFF.